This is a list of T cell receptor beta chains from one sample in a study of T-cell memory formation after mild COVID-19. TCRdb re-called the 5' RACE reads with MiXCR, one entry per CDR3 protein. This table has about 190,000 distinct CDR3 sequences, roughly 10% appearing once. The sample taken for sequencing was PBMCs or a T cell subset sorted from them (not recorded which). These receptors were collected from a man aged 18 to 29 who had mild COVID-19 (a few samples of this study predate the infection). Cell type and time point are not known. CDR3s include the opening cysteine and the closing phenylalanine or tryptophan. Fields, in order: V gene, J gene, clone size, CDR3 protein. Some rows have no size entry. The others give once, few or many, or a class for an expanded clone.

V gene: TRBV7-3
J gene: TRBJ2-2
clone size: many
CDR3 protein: CASSQTSGDEELFF

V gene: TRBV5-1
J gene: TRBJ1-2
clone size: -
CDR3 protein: CASSGGTQMGGYTF

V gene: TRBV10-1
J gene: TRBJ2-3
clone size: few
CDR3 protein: CASSEGTAGADTQYF

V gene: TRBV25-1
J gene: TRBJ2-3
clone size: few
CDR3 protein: CASSEPWGRASTDTQYF

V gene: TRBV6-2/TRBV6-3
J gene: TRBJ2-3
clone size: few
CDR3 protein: CASSRDRHADTQYF

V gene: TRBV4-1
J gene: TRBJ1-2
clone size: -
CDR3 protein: CASSLAQGTPGYTF

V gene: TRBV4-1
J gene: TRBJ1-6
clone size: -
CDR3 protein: CASSQVSFRGDRDNSPLHF

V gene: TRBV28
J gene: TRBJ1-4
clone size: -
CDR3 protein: CASSLIRDPAEKLFF

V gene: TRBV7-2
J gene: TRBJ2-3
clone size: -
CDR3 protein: CASSRQEDTQYF

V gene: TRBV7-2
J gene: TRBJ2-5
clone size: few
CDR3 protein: CASSLYRQEGETQYF

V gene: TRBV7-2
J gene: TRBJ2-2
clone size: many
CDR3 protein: CASSGRWQGATGELFF

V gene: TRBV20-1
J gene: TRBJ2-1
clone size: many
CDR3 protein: CSASRGSEQFF

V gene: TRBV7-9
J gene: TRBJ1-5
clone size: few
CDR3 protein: CASSPTGDWGNQPQHF

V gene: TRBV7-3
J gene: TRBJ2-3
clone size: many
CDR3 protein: CASSLISAITSTDTQYF

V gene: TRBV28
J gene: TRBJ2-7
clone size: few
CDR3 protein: CASSFGDRGREQYF

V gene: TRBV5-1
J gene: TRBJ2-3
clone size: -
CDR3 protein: CASSWAEDTQYF

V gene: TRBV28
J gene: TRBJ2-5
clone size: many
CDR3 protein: CASSSGVYETQYF

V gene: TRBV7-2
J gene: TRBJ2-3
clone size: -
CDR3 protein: CASSSRLPQGRSTDTQYF

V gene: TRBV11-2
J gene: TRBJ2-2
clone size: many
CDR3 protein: CASSLGRGSGTGELFF

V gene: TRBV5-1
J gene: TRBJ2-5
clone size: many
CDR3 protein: CASSVLQETQYF

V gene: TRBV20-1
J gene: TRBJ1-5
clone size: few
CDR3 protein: CSARDSGGPGNQPQHF

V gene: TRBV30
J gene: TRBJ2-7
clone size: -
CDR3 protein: CAWSGNNYEQYF